What follows are 21 T cell receptor beta chains derived from one specimen sequenced in a study of human T cells and chemical hapten exposure. TCRdb re-derived calls from the RACE reads in MiXCR, one entry per CDR3 protein. The table shows 250,000 or so distinct CDR3 sequences, with around 7.7% occurring only once. Time point indicated: pre-sensitization, week 0. Indicated treatment: therapeutic diphenylcyclopropenone sensitization with weekly scalp DPC. The specimen was whole blood, collected in connection with sensitization to the hapten diphenylcyclopropenone (DPC). These receptors all stem from a man aged 18 to 30 with alopecia areata. Some clones in this sample may be carry-over from other donors' samples.

The genes are TRBV29-1 and TRBJ1-1, with 10 bases fitting TRBD1. CDR3 size: 14 residues. Germline-derived CDR1 and CDR2 are SQVTM and ANQGSEA. The ends lost 4 bases at V and 5 bases at J; junction bases unmatched: 7. The CDR3 sequence is CSVGRQGAWTEAFF. The CDR3 nucleotides read TGCAGCGTTGGGAGACAGGGGGCATGGACTGAAGCTTTCTTT.

This clonotype appeared many times. This rearrangement joins TRBV12-3 or TRBV12-4 to TRBJ2-3; D remains unclear. CDR3 length: 16 amino acids. The V end was cut by 5 bases, the J end by 0 bases, with 15 bases between. CDR3 sequence: CASSPPTGLSTDTQYF. The DNA for the CDR3 is TGTGCCAGCAGTCCCCCGACCGGGCTTAGCACAGATACGCAGTATTTT.

This clonotype was seen at least ten times. This chain joins TRBV2 and TRBJ2-5, with TRBD1 identical over 8 bases. CDR3 length: 14 residues. V was pared by 2 bases and J by 3 bases, with 2 bases of the junction left unmatched. The germline gives CDR1 SNHLY, CDR2 FYNNEI. CDR3 region: CASSELTGEETQYF. The CDR3 DNA is TGTGCCAGCAGTGAATTGACAGGGGAAGAGACCCAGTACTTC.

This clonotype was detected many times. V usage is TRBV18 and J usage is TRBJ2-1; TRBD2 aligns across 10 bases. The CDR3 covers 16 residues. CDR1 is KGHSH, CDR2 LQKENI, per germline. Unmatched junction bases numbered 6, after V lost 3 bases and J lost 4 bases. The chain's CDR3 is CASSPILAGVYNEQFF. CDR3 coding DNA: TGTGCCAGCTCACCCATTCTAGCGGGGGTTTACAATGAGCAGTTCTTC.

In its sample, this clonotype was seen many times. The V gene is TRBV6-2 or TRBV6-3, the J gene TRBJ1-1; 7 nucleotides match TRBD1. This CDR3 comprises 17 residues. V trimming: 4 bases; J trimming: 6 bases; junction bases outside the gene matches: 17. Germline V gene data show CDR1 as MNHEY and CDR2 as SVGEGT. CDR3 region: CASSWGRKTGYFSEAFF. CDR3 DNA sequence: TGTGCCAGCAGTTGGGGCCGGAAGACAGGGTATTTCTCTGAAGCTTTCTTT.

The chain combines TRBV6-5 with TRBJ2-1; TRBD1 matches at 9 bases. J lost 9 bases, V lost 10 bases, and 13 bases had no gene match. Looked up from germline, CDR1 is MNHEY and CDR2 is SVGAGI. CDR3 length: 14 amino acids. CDR3 sequence reads: CATQAGTGMTEQFF. In DNA form, the CDR3 reads TGTGCCACCCAAGCTGGGACAGGGATGACTGAGCAGTTCTTC.

The sample holds a few counts of this clonotype. The chain has TRBV12-3 or TRBV12-4 and TRBJ1-2; TRBD1 matches at 7 bases. The ends lost 6 bases at V and 4 bases at J; junction bases unmatched: 8. The length of the CDR3 is 14 residues. The CDR3 protein is CASRLGGSGYGYTF. The CDR3 region has the DNA TGTGCCAGCAGACTAGGGGGCTCGGGCTATGGCTACACCTTC.

This chain connects TRBV4-3 to TRBJ2-5; D perhaps matches TRBD2 (5 bases). Per the germline V gene, CDR1 is LGHNA and CDR2 is YSLEER. Between the trimmed V and J ends, which lost 0 bases and 4 bases, there was a span of 9 bases. CDR3 length: 14 residues. CDR3 nucleotides: TGCGCCAGCAGCCAAGAGTACGAGGGAGAGACCCAGTACTTC. Translation: CASSQEYEGETQYF.

This clonotype was recorded a few times. The rearrangement links TRBV9 to TRBJ1-1; D is uncertain. There are 13 residues in the CDR3. Germline CDR1 is SGDLS and CDR2 is YYNGEE. Deletions cut 0 bases from V and 2 bases from J, with 5 bases between. CDR3: CASSVDTNTEAFF. The CDR3 DNA reads TGTGCCAGCAGCGTAGATACCAACACTGAAGCTTTCTTT.

This clonotype occurred many times. The gene calls are TRBV27 and TRBJ2-7; TRBD1 is a possible D gene (5 bases). The length of the CDR3 is 12 residues. Germline CDR1 is MNHEY and CDR2 is SMNVEV (reference sequence). Trimming took 8 bases from V and 4 from J, leaving 12 bases between them. The CDR3 bases are TGTGCCAGCGGCTTTCAGGGTTACGAGCAGTACGTC. Protein product: CASGFQGYEQYV.

This clonotype was seen a few times. The CDR3 does not close with the conserved phenylalanine or tryptophan, likely indicating a read error. The limits of the CDR3 on the DNA are not certain, so only TCRdb's listed CDR3 is given. The chain has TRBV28 and TRBJ2-1; the DNA was not used to check the table's D call, TRBD1. The germline gives CDR1 MDHEN, CDR2 SYDVKM. The CDR3 length is 13 residues, termini included. The CDR3: CASSPRTDRAYPL.

This clonotype has ten or more counts. The chain couples TRBV9 to TRBJ2-3, with D hard to call. The CDR3 is 12 residues long. V dropped 0 bases and J dropped 2 bases, with 1 base sitting between them. CDR1 and CDR2 from the germline V gene are SGDLS and YYNGEE. This CDR3 is CASSVVTDTQYF. The CDR3 DNA follows: TGTGCCAGCAGCGTAGTCACAGATACGCAGTATTTT.

J is TRBJ1-1 and V is TRBV7-9; 7 nucleotides match TRBD1. The CDR3 is 15 amino acids. Germline CDR1 reads SEHNR; CDR2 reads FQNEAQ (reference sequence). V lost 10 bases to trimming and J lost 8 bases; unmatched junction nucleotides: 19. The CDR3 DNA follows: TGTGCCACCAGACCGCTAACGGGACAGAAGAAAGAAGCTTTCTTT. Amino acids: CATRPLTGQKKEAFF.

The CDR3 reads CAVRPEGTNEQYF. CDR3 sequence (DNA): TGTGCCGTAAGGCCCGAGGGGACAAACGAGCAGTACTTC. The chain has TRBV10-3 and TRBJ2-7, with D possibly being TRBD1 (6 bases). Per the germline V gene, CDR1 is ENHRY and CDR2 is SYGVKD. This CDR3 region has 13 residues. Trimming shortened V by 11 bases and J by 5 bases, and 19 bases separated the two germline ends.

This clonotype has just a few counts. This chain uses TRBV6-2 or TRBV6-3 with TRBJ1-1; 10 nucleotides line up with TRBD1. CDR3 length: 16 residues. CDR1 and CDR2 (germline): MNHEY, SVGEGT. With V trimmed by 5 bases and J by 4 bases, 10 bases remained unmatched. CDR3 DNA: TGTGCCAGCAGTCCCCTTATTAGGACAGGGGGCACTGAAGCTTTCTTT. It translates to CASSPLIRTGGTEAFF.

In its sample, this clonotype was seen a few times. V is TRBV19 and J is TRBJ2-1, with 7 nucleotides matching TRBD2. The CDR3 has 13 residues. Trimming removed 8 bases from V and 7 bases from J; junction bases left unmatched: 8. Germline V gene data show CDR1 as LNHDA and CDR2 as SQIVND (reference sequence). The CDR3 DNA sequence: TGTGCCAGTGTAGGGTGGACTAGGAATGAGCAGTTCTTC. This gives the protein CASVGWTRNEQFF.

This clonotype was seen many times. The rearrangement joins TRBV3-1 to TRBJ1-1, with D hard to call. V dropped 4 bases and J dropped 1 base, with 10 bases sitting between them. CDR3 length: 14 amino acids. Germline V gene lookup returns CDR1 LGHDT and CDR2 YNNKEL (reference sequence). The CDR3 protein is CASSLHDTNTEAFF. In DNA, the CDR3 is TGTGCCAGCAGCCTCCACGACACGAACACTGAAGCTTTCTTT.

Only a few counts were recorded for this clonotype. The chain links TRBV29-1 to TRBJ2-7; TRBD1 is a possible D gene (5 bases). V lost 1 base and J 1 base, leaving 8 bases between the germline ends. This CDR3 is 13 amino acids long. Germline V gives CDR1 SQVTM, CDR2 ANQGSEA. The CDR3, as DNA: TGCAGCGTTGAAGTGGGGCAGTCCTACGAGCAGTACTTC. It translates to CSVEVGQSYEQYF.

The V call is TRBV2, the J call TRBJ1-1; no reliable D call. This CDR3 contains 13 residues. V was shortened by 5 bases and J by 3 bases, with 10 bases between the two germline ends. Germline assignment: CDR1 SNHLY and CDR2 FYNNEI. The CDR3 loop reads CASSPDGYTEAFF. CDR3 coding DNA: TGTGCCAGCAGTCCGGACGGATACACTGAAGCTTTCTTT.

This clonotype was counted ten times or more. This chain uses TRBV5-1 with TRBJ2-7; the D gene is possibly TRBD1 (6 bases). V dropped 0 bases and J dropped 4 bases, with 8 bases sitting between them. Per germline, CDR1 SGHRS and CDR2 YFSETQ. CDR3 length equals 13 residues. The CDR3 DNA is TGCGCCAGCAGCTTGGGGACAGAGTACGAGCAGTACGTC. Its protein product is CASSLGTEYEQYV.

This clonotype was observed a few times. The genes are TRBV7-2 and TRBJ1-4; 8 bases map to TRBD1. The CDR3 covers 15 residues. In germline, CDR1 is SGHTA, CDR2 FQGNSA. V trimming: 5 bases; J trimming: 8 bases; junction bases outside the gene matches: 10. The CDR3 sequence: CASSPTRTGWEKLFF. The CDR3 bases are TGTGCCAGCAGCCCGACACGGACAGGGTGGGAAAAACTGTTTTTT.